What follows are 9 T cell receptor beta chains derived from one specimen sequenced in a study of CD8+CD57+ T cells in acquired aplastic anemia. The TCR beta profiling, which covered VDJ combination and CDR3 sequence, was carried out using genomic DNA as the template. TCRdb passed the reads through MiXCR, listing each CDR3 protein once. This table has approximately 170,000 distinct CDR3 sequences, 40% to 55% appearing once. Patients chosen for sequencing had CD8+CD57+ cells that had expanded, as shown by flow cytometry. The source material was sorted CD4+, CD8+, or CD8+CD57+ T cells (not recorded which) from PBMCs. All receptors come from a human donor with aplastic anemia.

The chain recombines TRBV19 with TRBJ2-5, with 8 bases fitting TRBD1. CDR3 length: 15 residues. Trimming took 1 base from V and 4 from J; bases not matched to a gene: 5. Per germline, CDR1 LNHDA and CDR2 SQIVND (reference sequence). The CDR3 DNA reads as TGTGCCAGTAGTATAGTTCAGGGGGCCGGAGAGACCCAGTACTTC. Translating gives CASSIVQGAGETQYF.

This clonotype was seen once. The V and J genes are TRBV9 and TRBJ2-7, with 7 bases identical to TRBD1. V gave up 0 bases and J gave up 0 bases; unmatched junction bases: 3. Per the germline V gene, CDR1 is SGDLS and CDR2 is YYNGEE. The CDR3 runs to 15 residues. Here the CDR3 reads CASSVGDSSSYEQYF. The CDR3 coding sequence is TGTGCCAGCAGCGTAGGGGACAGTTCCTCCTACGAGCAGTACTTC.

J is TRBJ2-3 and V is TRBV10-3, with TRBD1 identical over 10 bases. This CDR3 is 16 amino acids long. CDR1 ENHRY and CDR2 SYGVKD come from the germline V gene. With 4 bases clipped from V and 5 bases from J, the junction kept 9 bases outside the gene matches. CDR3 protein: CAISGFGTGDEDTQYF. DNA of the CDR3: TGTGCCATCAGTGGCTTTGGGACAGGGGATGAAGATACGCAGTATTTT.

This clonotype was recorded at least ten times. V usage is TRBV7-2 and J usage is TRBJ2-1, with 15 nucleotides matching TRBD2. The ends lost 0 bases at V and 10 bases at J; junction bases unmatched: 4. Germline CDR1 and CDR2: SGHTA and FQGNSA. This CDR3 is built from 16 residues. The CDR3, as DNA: TGTGCCAGCAGCTTAGCCCAAGGACTAGCGGGAGGGGAGCAGTTCTTC. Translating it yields CASSLAQGLAGGEQFF.

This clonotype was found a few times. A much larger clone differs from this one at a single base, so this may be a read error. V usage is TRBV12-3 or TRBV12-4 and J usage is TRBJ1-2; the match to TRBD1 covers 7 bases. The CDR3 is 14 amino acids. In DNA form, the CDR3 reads TGTGCCGGCAGTCCTACCAGGGGGAACTATGGCTACACCTTC. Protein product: CAGSPTRGNYGYTF.

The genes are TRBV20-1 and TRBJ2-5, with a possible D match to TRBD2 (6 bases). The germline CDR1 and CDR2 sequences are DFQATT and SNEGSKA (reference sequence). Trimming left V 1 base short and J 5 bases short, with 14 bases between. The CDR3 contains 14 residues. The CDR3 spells CSARGKGLSETQYF. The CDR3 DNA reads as TGCAGTGCTAGAGGGAAGGGACTCTCCGAGACCCAGTACTTC.

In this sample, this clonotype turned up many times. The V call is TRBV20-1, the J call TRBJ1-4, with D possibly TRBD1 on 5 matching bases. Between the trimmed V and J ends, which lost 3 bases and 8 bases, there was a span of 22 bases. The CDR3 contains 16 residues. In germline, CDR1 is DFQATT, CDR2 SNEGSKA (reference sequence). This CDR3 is CSASLSGIGAGEKLFF. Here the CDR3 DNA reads TGCAGTGCTAGTCTCTCCGGGATAGGGGCAGGGGAAAAACTGTTTTTT.

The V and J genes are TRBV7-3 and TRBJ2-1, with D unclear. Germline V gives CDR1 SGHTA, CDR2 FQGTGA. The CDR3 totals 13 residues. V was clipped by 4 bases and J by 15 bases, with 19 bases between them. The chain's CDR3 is CASSSPLGQSLFF. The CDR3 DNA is TGTGCCAGCAGCTCCCCTCTTGGGCAGTCTCTGTTCTTC. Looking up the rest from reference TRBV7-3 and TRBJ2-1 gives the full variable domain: GAGVSQTPSNKVTEKGKYVELRCDPISGHTALYWYRQSLGQGPEFLIYFQGTGAADDSGLPNDRFFAVRPEGSVSTLKIQRTERGDSAVYLCASSSPLGQSLFFGPGTRLTVL.

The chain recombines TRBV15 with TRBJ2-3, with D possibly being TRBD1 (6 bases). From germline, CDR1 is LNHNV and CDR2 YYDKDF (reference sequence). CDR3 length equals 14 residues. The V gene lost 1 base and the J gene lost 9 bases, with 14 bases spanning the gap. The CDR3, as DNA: TGTGCCACCAGCAGAGCAAAAGGGGGTTGGACGCAGTATTTT. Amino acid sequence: CATSRAKGGWTQYF.